This T cell receptor (beta chain) was identified during a study of shared clonotypes between healthy human individuals. Study background: The donors, a couple of women and a few men, were aged 18 to 49. Overall study findings and caveats: The study generally estimated greater richness for naive than memory subsets.

In the case of this clone: Its antigen remains unknown.

Generated by immunoSEQ multiplex PCR, the TCRdb table keeps only in-frame clones and is missing some. This repertoire shows approximately 1.4 million clones, about 98% found once; its top ten account for roughly 0.42%. Trimming cost V 2 bases and J 2 bases, with 14 bases left between them. Germline V gene sequence: CDR1 KGHSH, CDR2 LQKENI. The CDR3 covers 16 residues. The CD4+ fraction was divided into a CD45RA+ naive subset and a CD45RA-negative memory subset. Sequencing input: naive CD4+ T cells sorted from blood. The subset is: CD45RA+ positively selected. This chain uses TRBV18 with TRBJ2-3; D is possibly TRBD2 (5 bases). The receptor comes from a man aged 30-40 years in good health. The CDR3 nucleotides read TGTGCCAGCTCACCAATACTAGGAGGTACCACAGATACGCAGTATTTT. It specifies CASSPILGGTTDTQYF. The variable domain in full, with the rest retrieved from reference TRBV18 and TRBJ2-3, is NAGVMQNPRHLVRRRGQEARLRCSPMKGHSHVYWYRQLPEEGLKFMVYLQKENIIDESGMPKERFSAEFPKEGPSILRIQQVVRGDSAAYFCASSPILGGTTDTQYFGPGTRLTVL.